This TCR beta chain was profiled in a study of control samples from healthy donors and cancer patients. Clones were read by immunoSEQ multiplex PCR, and TCRdb kept only the in-frame ones, dropping some. The sample contains some 100,000 clones, 80% to 95% of which appear only once. The CDR3 runs to 15 residues. Germline V gene sequence: CDR1 DFQATT, CDR2 SNEGSKA (reference sequence). V trimming: 3 bases; J trimming: 5 bases; junction bases outside the gene matches: 7. The V call is TRBV20-1, the J call TRBJ2-2; 9 positions agree with TRBD2. Sequencing was performed on blood. This receptor was identified in a man aged 18 to 35 in good health. The DNA of the CDR3 is TGCAGTGCTAGTAAAGTGAGCGGGGGGACCGGGGAGCTGTTTTTT. Amino acid sequence: CSASKVSGGTGELFF.